This T cell receptor beta chain was identified during a study of cytomegalovirus exposure and HLA in healthy donors. Study conclusions and caveats: Cytomegalovirus association was assigned to about 150 TCR beta chains. Among the sequence variants, a highly shared cluster was likely an artifact of sequencing. Later genetic work tied a missense DCLRE1C variant to beta-chain V and J trimming.

Use of 60 Vbeta and 13 Jbeta primers characterized the PCR. TCRdb keeps only in-frame clones here, not all; method: immunoSEQ multiplex PCR. The sample shows about 70,000 clones, 70% to 75% of them seen only once. The study did not record CMV serostatus for this donor. The germline V gene encodes CDR1 SGHVS and CDR2 FQNEAQ. This CDR3 comprises 14 residues. About this clone itself: What it binds is unknown. The germline gene is not matched at one end of the junction; a read error may be the cause. Other DNA sequences of this sample code for an identical CDR3.

The chain uses TRBV7-8 and TRBJ1-1; a weak D match, TRBD1 (6 bases). The specimen sequenced was PBMCs. The source of this sequence is a human donor in good health. The CDR3 reads CASSLVGARTEAFF. CDR3 DNA sequence: TGCGCCAGCAGCTTAGTGGGGGCGAGAACTGAAGCTTTCTTT.